This T cell receptor beta chain is from a study of cytomegalovirus exposure and HLA in healthy donors. Findings of the study overall: Differences between HLA loci emerged in a later analysis of TCR association rates, with DRB1 most and HLA-C fewest. More than 15,000 TCR beta sequences were associated with HLA alleles at 0.05 false discovery rate in a later analysis. In a later analysis, HLA-associated TCR beta chains were more clonally expanded than equally common others. An Asian-associated ancestry cluster reportedly showed fewer N-insertions than the roughly 700-donor mean in a later analysis.

A multiplex PCR was run with 60 Vbeta primers and 13 Jbeta primers. Method: immunoSEQ multiplex PCR; TCRdb's copy keeps in-frame clones and lacks some. The sample records under 200,000 clones, 75% being singletons. This CDR3 is built from 15 residues. CDR1 is SGHTA and CDR2 is FQGNSA in the germline V gene. V lost 1 base and J 0 bases, leaving 9 bases between the germline ends. As concerns this clone: The antigen is not known.

The V call is TRBV7-2, the J call TRBJ1-2; the D gene is possibly TRBD1 (6 bases). The sequenced sample was PBMCs. This receptor was taken from a woman aged 45-60 years in good health and CMV-seropositive. DNA of the CDR3: TGTGCCAGCAGCTTAGGGGGACACCCTAACTATGGCTACACCTTC. The encoded protein is CASSLGGHPNYGYTF. The full variable domain, completed using reference TRBV7-2 and TRBJ1-2, is GAGVSQSPSNKVTEKGKDVELRCDPISGHTALYWYRQSLGQGLEFLIYFQGNSAPDKSGLPSDRFSAERTGGSVSTLTIQRTQQEDSAVYLCASSLGGHPNYGYTFGSGTRLTVV.